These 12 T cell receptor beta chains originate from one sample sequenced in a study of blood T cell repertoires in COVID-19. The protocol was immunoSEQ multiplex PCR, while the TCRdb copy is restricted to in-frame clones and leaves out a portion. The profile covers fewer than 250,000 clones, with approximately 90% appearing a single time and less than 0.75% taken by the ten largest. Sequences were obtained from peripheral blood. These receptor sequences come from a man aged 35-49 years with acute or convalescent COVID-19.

The CDR3 DNA is TGTGCCAGCAGCTCGACAGGGGCTGGAACCGGGGAGCTGTTTTTT. The encoded protein is CASSSTGAGTGELFF. V gene TRBV7-2 combines with J gene TRBJ2-2, with 8 bases fitting TRBD1. The CDR3 sequence is 15 residues long. V was pared by 4 bases and J by 5 bases, with 6 bases of the junction left unmatched. Germline V gene sequence: CDR1 SGHTA, CDR2 FQGNSA.

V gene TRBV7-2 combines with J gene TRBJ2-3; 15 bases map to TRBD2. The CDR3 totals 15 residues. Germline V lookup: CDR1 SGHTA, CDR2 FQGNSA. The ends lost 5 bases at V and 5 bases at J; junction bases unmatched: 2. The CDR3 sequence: CASSRTSGREDTQYF. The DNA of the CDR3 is TGTGCCAGCAGCCGGACTAGCGGGAGGGAAGATACGCAGTATTTT.

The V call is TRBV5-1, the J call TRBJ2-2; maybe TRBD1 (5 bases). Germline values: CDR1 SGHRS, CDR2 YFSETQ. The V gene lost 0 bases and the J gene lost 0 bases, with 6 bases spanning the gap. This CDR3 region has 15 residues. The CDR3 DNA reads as TGCGCCAGCAGCTTGGCACAGGCGAACACCGGGGAGCTGTTTTTT. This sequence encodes CASSLAQANTGELFF.

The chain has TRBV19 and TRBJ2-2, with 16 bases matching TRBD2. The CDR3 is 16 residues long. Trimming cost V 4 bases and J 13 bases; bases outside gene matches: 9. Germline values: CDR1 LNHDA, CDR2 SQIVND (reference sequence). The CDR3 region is CASSTGGTSGRAGLFF. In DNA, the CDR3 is TGTGCCAGTAGTACCGGAGGGACTAGCGGGAGGGCAGGGCTGTTTTTT.

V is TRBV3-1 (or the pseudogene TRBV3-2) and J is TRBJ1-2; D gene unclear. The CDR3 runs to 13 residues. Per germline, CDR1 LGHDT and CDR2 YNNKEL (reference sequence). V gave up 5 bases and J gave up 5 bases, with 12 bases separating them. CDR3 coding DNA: TGTGCCAGCAGCACAGTCCCTCGGTATGGCTACACCTTC. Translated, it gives CASSTVPRYGYTF.

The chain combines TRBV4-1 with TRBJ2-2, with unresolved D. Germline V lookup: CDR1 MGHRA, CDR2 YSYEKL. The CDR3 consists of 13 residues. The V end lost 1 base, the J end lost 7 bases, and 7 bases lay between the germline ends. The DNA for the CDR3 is TGCGCCAGCAGCCAAGGTCCCCTCGGGGAGCTGTTTTTT. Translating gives CASSQGPLGELFF.

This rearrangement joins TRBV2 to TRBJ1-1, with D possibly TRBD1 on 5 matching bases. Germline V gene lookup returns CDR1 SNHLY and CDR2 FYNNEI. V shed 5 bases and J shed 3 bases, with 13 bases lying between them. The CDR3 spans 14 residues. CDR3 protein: CASSPARQYTEAFF. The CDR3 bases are TGTGCCAGCAGTCCCGCACGACAGTACACTGAAGCTTTCTTT.

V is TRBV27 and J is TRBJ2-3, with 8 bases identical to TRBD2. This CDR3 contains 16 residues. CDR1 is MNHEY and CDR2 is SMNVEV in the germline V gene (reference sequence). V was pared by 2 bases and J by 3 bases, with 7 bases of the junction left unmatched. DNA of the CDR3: TGTGCCAGCAGTTTAGGAGCGGGAGTTCTGACAGATACGCAGTATTTT. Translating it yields CASSLGAGVLTDTQYF.

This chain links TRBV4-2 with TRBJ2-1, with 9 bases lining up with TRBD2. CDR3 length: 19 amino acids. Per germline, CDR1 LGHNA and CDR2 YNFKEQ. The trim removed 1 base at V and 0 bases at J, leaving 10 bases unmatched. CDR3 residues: CASSQAASGALYSYNEQFF. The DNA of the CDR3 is TGTGCCAGCAGCCAAGCGGCTAGCGGGGCCCTGTACTCCTACAATGAGCAGTTCTTC.

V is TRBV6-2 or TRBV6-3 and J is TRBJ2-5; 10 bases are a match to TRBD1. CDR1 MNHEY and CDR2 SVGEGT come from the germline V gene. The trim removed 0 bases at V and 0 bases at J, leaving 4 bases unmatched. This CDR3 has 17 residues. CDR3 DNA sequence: TGTGCCAGCAGTTACTCGTGGACAGGGGGGTACCAAGAGACCCAGTACTTC. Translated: CASSYSWTGGYQETQYF.

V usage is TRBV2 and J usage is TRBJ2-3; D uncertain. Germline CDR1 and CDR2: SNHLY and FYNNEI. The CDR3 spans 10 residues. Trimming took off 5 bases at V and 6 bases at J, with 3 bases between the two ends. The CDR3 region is CASSLDTQYF. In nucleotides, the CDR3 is TGTGCCAGCAGTCTGGATACGCAGTATTTT.

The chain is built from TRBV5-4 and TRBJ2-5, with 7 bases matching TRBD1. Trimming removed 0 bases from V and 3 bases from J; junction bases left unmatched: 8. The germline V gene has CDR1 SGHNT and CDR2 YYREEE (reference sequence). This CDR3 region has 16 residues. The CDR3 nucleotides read TGTGCCAGCAGCTTGGAAGCCGGGACAGTAGAAGAGACCCAGTACTTC. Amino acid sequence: CASSLEAGTVEETQYF.